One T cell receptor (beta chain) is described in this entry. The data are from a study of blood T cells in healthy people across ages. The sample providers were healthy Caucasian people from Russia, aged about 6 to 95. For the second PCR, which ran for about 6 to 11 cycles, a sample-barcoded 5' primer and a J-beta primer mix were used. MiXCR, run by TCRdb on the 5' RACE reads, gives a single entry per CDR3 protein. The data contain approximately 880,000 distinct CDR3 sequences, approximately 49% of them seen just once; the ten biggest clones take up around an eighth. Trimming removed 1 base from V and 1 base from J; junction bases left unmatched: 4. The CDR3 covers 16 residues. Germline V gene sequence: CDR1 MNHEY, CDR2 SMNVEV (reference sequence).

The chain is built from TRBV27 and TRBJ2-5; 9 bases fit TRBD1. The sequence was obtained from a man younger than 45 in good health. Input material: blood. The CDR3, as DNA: TGTGCCAGCAGTTTATTCGGACAGGGGTTCCAAGAGACCCAGTACTTC. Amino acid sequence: CASSLFGQGFQETQYF.